A selection of T cell receptor beta chains follows, all from one sample in a study of shared clonotypes between healthy human individuals. Generated by immunoSEQ multiplex PCR, the TCRdb table keeps only in-frame clones and is missing some. The table records millions of clones, approximately 95% of them present only once. Material for sequencing was naive CD4+ T cells from PBMCs. All receptors come from a man aged 18 to 30 in good health. Some clones in this sample may be carry-over from other donors' samples. The CDR3 runs from the conserved cysteine through the conserved F or W.

CDR3 protein: CASSLGDRDYGYTF; V gene: TRBV5-1; J gene: TRBJ1-2; CDR3 length: 14
CDR3 protein: CASRNWEATNEKLFF; V gene: TRBV6-5; J gene: TRBJ1-4; CDR3 length: 15
CDR3 protein: CASSPTGGTEAFF; V gene: TRBV18; J gene: TRBJ1-1; CDR3 length: 13
CDR3 protein: CAGSGPAGYTF; V gene: TRBV19; J gene: TRBJ1-2; CDR3 length: 11
CDR3 protein: CASSPGGIGKTQYF; V gene: TRBV28; J gene: TRBJ2-5; CDR3 length: 14
CDR3 protein: CASREGAGEQYF; V gene: TRBV6-5; J gene: TRBJ2-7; CDR3 length: 12
CDR3 protein: CASSPGVAAYQETQYF; V gene: TRBV4-1; J gene: TRBJ2-5; CDR3 length: 16
CDR3 protein: CASSVAPWVRDGSTIYF; V gene: TRBV9; J gene: TRBJ1-3; CDR3 length: 17
CDR3 protein: CASSDAVRISGANVLTF; V gene: TRBV2; J gene: TRBJ2-6; CDR3 length: 17
CDR3 protein: CASSPTSRGRTEAFF; V gene: TRBV28; J gene: TRBJ1-1; CDR3 length: 15
CDR3 protein: CASSLEGMNTEAFF; V gene: TRBV5-1; J gene: TRBJ1-1; CDR3 length: 14
CDR3 protein: CASSRTGPSGGLSYEQYF; V gene: TRBV4-2; J gene: TRBJ2-7; CDR3 length: 18
CDR3 protein: CASSPRPPATEAFF; V gene: TRBV7-9; J gene: TRBJ1-1; CDR3 length: 14
CDR3 protein: CASIGGQRPNYGYTF; V gene: TRBV28; J gene: TRBJ1-2; CDR3 length: 15
CDR3 protein: CASSVQGSYNEQFF; V gene: TRBV2; J gene: TRBJ2-1; CDR3 length: 14
CDR3 protein: CASTSTLEGQPQHF; V gene: TRBV7-8; J gene: TRBJ1-5; CDR3 length: 14
CDR3 protein: CSVLGGANVLTF; V gene: TRBV29-1; J gene: TRBJ2-6; CDR3 length: 12
CDR3 protein: CASSPGTGGVYEQYF; V gene: TRBV6-1; J gene: TRBJ2-7; CDR3 length: 15
CDR3 protein: CAWSPGGTEAFF; V gene: TRBV30; J gene: TRBJ1-1; CDR3 length: 12
CDR3 protein: CASSLGLAGGSYEQYF; V gene: TRBV28; J gene: TRBJ2-7; CDR3 length: 16
CDR3 protein: CASSVDIRNEQFF; V gene: TRBV9; J gene: TRBJ2-1; CDR3 length: 13
CDR3 protein: CASSLDLSNEKLFF; V gene: TRBV5-1; J gene: TRBJ1-4; CDR3 length: 14
CDR3 protein: CASSADATGEQYF; V gene: TRBV18; J gene: TRBJ2-7; CDR3 length: 13
CDR3 protein: CASSQVGQGRNEQYF; V gene: TRBV4-1; J gene: TRBJ2-7; CDR3 length: 15
CDR3 protein: CASDARQGTTETQYF; V gene: TRBV27; J gene: TRBJ2-5; CDR3 length: 15
CDR3 protein: CASSSQLAGGLNEQFF; V gene: TRBV7-2; J gene: TRBJ2-1; CDR3 length: 16
CDR3 protein: CASSLGPEQYF; V gene: TRBV7-2; J gene: TRBJ2-7; CDR3 length: 11
CDR3 protein: CASSPGTSAQETQYF; V gene: TRBV7-3; J gene: TRBJ2-5; CDR3 length: 15
CDR3 protein: CASSLTSSYADTQYF; V gene: TRBV7-3; J gene: TRBJ2-3; CDR3 length: 15
CDR3 protein: CATSSRGRARETQYF; V gene: TRBV15; J gene: TRBJ2-5; CDR3 length: 15
CDR3 protein: CASSISEGGNSPLHF; V gene: TRBV19; J gene: TRBJ1-6; CDR3 length: 15
CDR3 protein: CASSLGTGGNQPQHF; V gene: TRBV7-2; J gene: TRBJ1-5; CDR3 length: 15
CDR3 protein: CASSAGTAVFRNEQFF; V gene: TRBV5-1; J gene: TRBJ2-1; CDR3 length: 16
CDR3 protein: CASTKDSFYSGANVLTF; V gene: TRBV5-6; J gene: TRBJ2-6; CDR3 length: 17
CDR3 protein: CASSSTGGFTEAFF; V gene: TRBV5-1; J gene: TRBJ1-1; CDR3 length: 14
CDR3 protein: CASSVHGQGDGYTF; V gene: TRBV9; J gene: TRBJ1-2; CDR3 length: 14
CDR3 protein: CASSPRGTPVNYGYTF; V gene: TRBV7-2; J gene: TRBJ1-2; CDR3 length: 16
CDR3 protein: CASSDFLQGNTEAFF; V gene: TRBV2; J gene: TRBJ1-1; CDR3 length: 15
CDR3 protein: CASSQLAGVNNNEQFF; V gene: TRBV18; J gene: TRBJ2-1; CDR3 length: 16
CDR3 protein: CASSIRDRNTEAFF; V gene: TRBV27; J gene: TRBJ1-1; CDR3 length: 14
CDR3 protein: CASSQWTSGNNEQFF; V gene: TRBV28; J gene: TRBJ2-1; CDR3 length: 15
CDR3 protein: CASSLGAGGYNFADTQYF; V gene: TRBV5-1; J gene: TRBJ2-3; CDR3 length: 18